This T cell receptor beta chain originates from a study of Tregs in tolerant kidney transplant recipients. General study points: The small number of patients limits these findings pending further validation.

CD4+CD25+CD127- Tregs, CD4+CD25- non-Tregs, CD4 and CD8 cells were sorted. V lost 5 bases and J lost 0, with 8 bases in between. The CDR3 consists of 13 residues. Germline V lookup: CDR1 LNHDA, CDR2 SQIVND (reference sequence). This clone appeared a single time. Its target is unknown. The table came from immunoSEQ multiplex PCR; TCRdb's copy has only in-frame clones and leaves some out. The data show approximately 60,000 clones, with around 88% seen just once and about 5% held by the top ten. V is TRBV19 and J is TRBJ2-7; D remains ambiguous. The sequenced sample was CD4+ T cells from blood. The receptor's source is a human donor in good health. The CDR3 region has the DNA TGTGCCAGTAGTGGGGTCTTCTCCTACGAGCAGTACTTC. Encoded protein: CASSGVFSYEQYF.